These 24 T cell receptor beta chains originate from one sample sequenced in a study of shared T cell receptors in the human thymus. The assay was immunoSEQ multiplex PCR, and TCRdb's table has in-frame clones only and misses some. The table shows 700,000 or so clones, with approximately 85% occurring only once. These data are also associated with another study on human thymus T cells.

Sequencing used thymocytes. The receptors originated from a girl under three years old with a congenital heart defect.

This chain uses TRBV5-6 with TRBJ2-5, with D possibly being TRBD1 (6 bases). CDR1 and CDR2 from the germline V gene are SGHDT and YYEEEE. CDR3 length: 13 residues. V lost 6 bases to trimming and J lost 3 bases, with 12 bases between them. CDR3 nucleotide sequence: TGTGCCAGCATTAACAGGGACGAAGAGACCCAGTACTTC. Translated: CASINRDEETQYF.

The chain is built from TRBV2 and TRBJ2-2, with 7 bases identical to TRBD1. The CDR3 is made up of 18 amino acids. V shed 6 bases and J 3 bases; nucleotides not matched to a gene: 16. Per germline, CDR1 SNHLY and CDR2 FYNNEI. CDR3 in DNA: TGTGCCAGCAGCGACTCGGGGACGGGACAGCCGGACACCGGGGAGCTGTTTTTT. Translated: CASSDSGTGQPDTGELFF.

CDR3 sequence reads: CASSPIGNIYQPQHF. CDR3 in DNA: TGTGCCAGTTCCCCGATCGGGAACATTTATCAGCCCCAGCATTTT. V is TRBV19 and J is TRBJ1-5; the D is unclear. V was pared by 8 bases and J by 5 bases, with 19 bases between. This CDR3 is built from 15 residues. The germline V gene encodes CDR1 LNHDA and CDR2 SQIVND (reference sequence).

The chain has TRBV19 and TRBJ1-2; D uncertain. The germline CDR1 and CDR2 sequences are LNHDA and SQIVND (reference sequence). Trimming cost V 3 bases and J 6 bases, with 11 bases left between them. CDR3 size: 13 residues. The chain's CDR3 is CASSMSAEDGYTF. DNA of the CDR3: TGTGCCAGTAGTATGAGTGCTGAAGATGGCTACACCTTC.

J is TRBJ2-7 and V is TRBV5-4; 8 bases agree with TRBD1. The trim removed 5 bases at V and 2 bases at J, leaving 3 bases unmatched. CDR1 is SGHNT and CDR2 is YYREEE in the germline V gene (reference sequence). The CDR3 length is 13 residues. CDR3 region: CASRQGGTYEQYF. CDR3 DNA sequence: TGTGCCAGCAGACAGGGGGGTACCTACGAGCAGTACTTC.

This rearrangement joins TRBV5-1 to TRBJ1-5; D is uncertain. The V gene's germline CDR1 is SGHRS and CDR2 YFSETQ. The CDR3 runs to 14 residues. The germline V and J ends were trimmed by 3 bases and 9 bases, with 16 bases remaining between them. CDR3 in DNA: TGCGCCAGCAGCTACCTGGGCGGGTTCTCGCCCCAGCATTTT. Translation gives CASSYLGGFSPQHF.

The CDR3 protein is CASSLKASSGNTIYF. Here the CDR3 DNA reads TGTGCCAGCAGTTTAAAAGCGAGCTCTGGAAACACCATATATTTT. The rearrangement uses TRBV27 and TRBJ1-3; D unresolved. This CDR3 has 15 residues. Germline lookup yields CDR1 MNHEY and CDR2 SMNVEV (reference sequence). Deletions cut 2 bases from V and 0 bases from J, with 8 bases between.

V usage is TRBV5-6 and J usage is TRBJ2-1, with D maybe TRBD1 (5 bases). Trimming took 4 bases from V and 4 from J, leaving 18 bases between them. Germline V CDR1 and CDR2: SGHDT, YYEEEE. The CDR3 extends over 16 amino acids. CDR3: CASSHDRGNGYNEQFF. In DNA form, the CDR3 reads TGTGCCAGCAGCCACGATAGGGGAAATGGGTACAATGAGCAGTTCTTC.

The CDR3 is CASSVASGTSGYHTDTQYF. Here the CDR3 DNA reads TGTGCCAGCAGCGTAGCTTCCGGGACTAGCGGATATCACACAGATACGCAGTATTTT. The rearrangement uses TRBV9 and TRBJ2-3; TRBD2 matches 11 bases. CDR1 SGDLS and CDR2 YYNGEE come from the germline V gene. CDR3 length: 19 residues. With V trimmed by 0 bases and J by 2 bases, 11 bases remained unmatched.

V is TRBV19 and J is TRBJ2-3; a weak D match, TRBD1 (6 bases). The germline V and J ends were trimmed by 4 bases and 2 bases, with 10 bases remaining between them. This CDR3 has 14 amino acids. From germline, CDR1 is LNHDA and CDR2 SQIVND (reference sequence). CDR3 in amino acids: CASSSRGLTDTQYF. CDR3 nucleotides: TGTGCCAGTAGTAGCAGGGGCCTCACAGATACGCAGTATTTT. Combining the CDR3 with reference TRBV19 and TRBJ2-3 gives the whole variable domain DGGITQSPKYLFRKEGQNVTLSCEQNLNHDAMYWYRQDPGQGLRLIYYSQIVNDFQKGDIAEGYSVSREKKESFPLTVTSAQKNPTAFYLCASSSRGLTDTQYFGPGTRLTVL.

V is TRBV13 and J is TRBJ2-3; TRBD1 might be the D (5 bases). In germline, CDR1 is PRHDT, CDR2 FYEKMQ (reference sequence). V dropped 5 bases and J dropped 0 bases, with 12 bases sitting between them. The CDR3 sequence is 15 residues long. The CDR3 bases are TGTGCCAGCAGCGTCCCAGGGAATAGCACAGATACGCAGTATTTT. Its protein product is CASSVPGNSTDTQYF.

The gene calls are TRBV6-1 and TRBJ1-5, with 9 positions matching TRBD1. CDR1 is MNHNS and CDR2 is SASEGT in the germline V gene. The CDR3 is 16 residues long. Germline trimming cut 1 base from V and 5 bases from J; bases unmatched to any gene: 6. The CDR3 sequence is CASSEGGTGIDQPQHF. The CDR3 DNA follows: TGTGCCAGCAGTGAAGGTGGGACAGGGATCGATCAGCCCCAGCATTTT.

This clone was picked up one time. The J gene is TRBJ2-7, the V gene TRBV10-3, with 7 bases identical to TRBD2. V gave up 0 bases and J gave up 2 bases; unmatched junction bases: 4. Germline V gene sequence: CDR1 ENHRY, CDR2 SYGVKD. The CDR3 runs 15 residues. In DNA, the CDR3 is TGTGCCATCAGTGAGTCGACGGGGGGAACCTACGAGCAGTACTTC. Residues: CAISESTGGTYEQYF.

This clone was picked up a small number of times. The identical CDR3 is also encoded by other nucleotide sequences in the sample. The V and J genes are TRBV5-6 and TRBJ2-7; D may be TRBD1 (7 bases). The germline V gene encodes CDR1 SGHDT and CDR2 YYEEEE. The CDR3 sequence is 12 residues long. The V end lost 5 bases, the J end lost 3 bases, and 9 bases lay between the germline ends. For the CDR3, the DNA is TGTGCCAGCAGGCGGGACAGCTACGAGCAGTACTTC. Amino acids: CASRRDSYEQYF.

This chain uses TRBV2 with TRBJ2-5; 14 bases align to TRBD2. In germline, CDR1 is SNHLY, CDR2 FYNNEI. The CDR3 covers 16 residues. J was trimmed by 4 bases and V by 4 bases; bases with no gene match: 5. CDR3 loop: CASSATSGGAGETQYF. CDR3 nucleotides: TGTGCCAGCAGTGCGACTAGCGGGGGGGCGGGAGAGACCCAGTACTTC. The variable domain in full, completed from reference TRBV2 and TRBJ2-5, reads EPEVTQTPSHQVTQMGQEVILRCVPISNHLYFYWYRQILGQKVEFLVSFYNNEISEKSEIFDDQFSVERPDGSNFTLKIRSTKLEDSAMYFCASSATSGGAGETQYFGPGTRLLVL.

The chain has TRBV15 and TRBJ2-7; 7 nucleotides line up with TRBD1. Germline assignment: CDR1 LNHNV and CDR2 YYDKDF (reference sequence). V trimming: 3 bases; J trimming: 0 bases; junction bases outside the gene matches: 8. The CDR3 contains 16 residues. The CDR3 sequence: CATSRSGQISSYEQYF. In nucleotides, the CDR3 is TGTGCCACCAGCAGGTCGGGACAGATAAGCTCCTACGAGCAGTACTTC.

As DNA, the CDR3 is TGTGCCAGCAGCCAACAACGAATATTCAGGGACAGGGGGCAGGAAGCTTTCTTT. Protein sequence: CASSQQRIFRDRGQEAFF. This chain connects TRBV14 to TRBJ1-1; TRBD1 matches 12 bases. V trimming: 2 bases; J trimming: 8 bases; junction bases outside the gene matches: 15. The CDR3 extends over 18 amino acids. Germline assignment: CDR1 SGHDN and CDR2 FVKESK.

This clone was counted between two and nine times. V is TRBV10-2 and J is TRBJ2-2, with a possible D match to TRBD1 (6 bases). The germline gives CDR1 WSHSY, CDR2 SAAADI. The CDR3 has 15 residues. Trimming removed 0 bases at V and 7 bases at J, with 12 bases between. Written as DNA, the CDR3 is TGCGCCAGCAGTGAGTCGAGGGGGTTTAACGGGGAGCTGTTTTTT. Protein sequence: CASSESRGFNGELFF.

This chain links TRBV2 with TRBJ1-5; D is possibly TRBD1 (5 bases). CDR1 is SNHLY, CDR2 FYNNEI, per germline. The CDR3 contains 14 residues. Trimming left V 6 bases short and J 3 bases short, with 12 bases between. CDR3 protein: CASSPNRPNQPQHF. Written as DNA, the CDR3 is TGTGCCAGCAGCCCCAACAGGCCCAATCAGCCCCAGCATTTT. The whole variable domain, filled in from reference TRBV2 and TRBJ1-5, reads EPEVTQTPSHQVTQMGQEVILRCVPISNHLYFYWYRQILGQKVEFLVSFYNNEISEKSEIFDDQFSVERPDGSNFTLKIRSTKLEDSAMYFCASSPNRPNQPQHFGDGTRLSIL.

This clone was seen only once. This sequence joins TRBV28 and TRBJ1-5; tentatively, D is TRBD1 (5 bases). The CDR3 is made up of 17 amino acids. The germline V gene encodes CDR1 MDHEN and CDR2 SYDVKM. V gave up 3 bases and J gave up 2 bases, with 17 bases separating them. CDR3 in amino acids: CASSFLGDTCRNQPQHF. The CDR3 DNA follows: TGTGCCAGCAGTTTCCTAGGGGATACTTGTCGCAATCAGCCCCAGCATTTT.

The genes are TRBV5-1 and TRBJ2-2; the D gene is possibly TRBD2 (5 bases). V was shortened by 1 base and J by 6 bases, with 7 bases between the two germline ends. The germline CDR1 and CDR2 sequences are SGHRS and YFSETQ. CDR3 length: 13 amino acids. This chain's CDR3 is CASSLPEAGELFF. CDR3 sequence (DNA): TGCGCCAGCAGCTTGCCGGAGGCCGGGGAGCTGTTTTTT.

This clone appeared once. The V gene is TRBV7-2, the J gene TRBJ1-1; maybe TRBD1 (5 bases). Germline V gene lookup returns CDR1 SGHTA and CDR2 FQGNSA. Between the trimmed V and J ends, which lost 5 bases and 1 base, there was a span of 14 bases. The CDR3 has 15 residues. CDR3 amino acids: CASSLFREGNTEAFF. CDR3 DNA sequence: TGTGCCAGCAGCCTGTTCAGGGAGGGGAACACTGAAGCTTTCTTT.

The V and J genes are TRBV11-2 and TRBJ2-7, with 9 positions matching TRBD1. Germline V gene sequence: CDR1 SGHAT, CDR2 FQNNGV. This CDR3 has 18 amino acids. J lost 2 bases, V lost 0 bases, and 11 bases had no gene match. The CDR3 is CASSLDPFPGQGAYEQYF. The CDR3, as DNA: TGTGCCAGCAGCTTAGATCCTTTCCCGGGACAGGGTGCCTACGAGCAGTACTTC.

This clone was found a few times. The rearrangement uses TRBV7-6 and TRBJ1-4, with 7 positions matching TRBD1. Germline loops: CDR1 SGHVS, CDR2 FNYEAQ. After removal of 1 base from V and 8 bases from J, the junction contained 13 bases not matched to a gene. The CDR3 loop spans 17 amino acids. The CDR3 sequence is CASSLGGAGTVMEKLFF. The CDR3 bases are TGTGCCAGCAGCTTAGGGGGAGCAGGGACAGTCATGGAAAAACTGTTTTTT.